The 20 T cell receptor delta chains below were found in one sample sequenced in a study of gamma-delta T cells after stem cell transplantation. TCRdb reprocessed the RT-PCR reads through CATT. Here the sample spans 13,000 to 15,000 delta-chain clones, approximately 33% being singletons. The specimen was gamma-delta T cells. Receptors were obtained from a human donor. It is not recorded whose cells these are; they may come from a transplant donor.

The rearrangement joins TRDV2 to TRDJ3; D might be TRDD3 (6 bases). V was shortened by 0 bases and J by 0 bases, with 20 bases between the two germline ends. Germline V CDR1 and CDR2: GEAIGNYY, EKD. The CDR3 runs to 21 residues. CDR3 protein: CACDTVDGGGKGSWDTRQMFF. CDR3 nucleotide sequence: TGTGCCTGTGACACCGTAGATGGTGGGGGCAAGGGCTCCTGGGACACCCGACAGATGTTTTTC.

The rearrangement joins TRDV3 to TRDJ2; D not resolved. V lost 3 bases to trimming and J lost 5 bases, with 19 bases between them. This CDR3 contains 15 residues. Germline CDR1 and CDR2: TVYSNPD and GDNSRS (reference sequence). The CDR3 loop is CAFLYVLNRTAQLFF. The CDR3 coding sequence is TGTGCCTTCCTCTATGTACTGAACCGAACAGCACAACTCTTCTTT.

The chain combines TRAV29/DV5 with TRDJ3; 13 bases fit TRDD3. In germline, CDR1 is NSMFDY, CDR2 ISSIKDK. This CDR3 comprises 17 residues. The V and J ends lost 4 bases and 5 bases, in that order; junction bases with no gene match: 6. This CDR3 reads CAAVLGDTRGDTRQMFF. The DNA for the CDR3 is TGTGCAGCAGTACTGGGGGATACGCGGGGGGACACCCGACAGATGTTTTTC.

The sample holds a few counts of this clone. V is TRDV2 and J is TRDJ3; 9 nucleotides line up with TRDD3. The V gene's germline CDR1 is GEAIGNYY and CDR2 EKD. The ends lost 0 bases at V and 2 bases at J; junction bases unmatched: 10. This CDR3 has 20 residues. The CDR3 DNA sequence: TGTGCCTGTGACACCTTACCCTCGATGGGGGATACCTGGGACACCCGACAGATGTTTTTC. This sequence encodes CACDTLPSMGDTWDTRQMFF.

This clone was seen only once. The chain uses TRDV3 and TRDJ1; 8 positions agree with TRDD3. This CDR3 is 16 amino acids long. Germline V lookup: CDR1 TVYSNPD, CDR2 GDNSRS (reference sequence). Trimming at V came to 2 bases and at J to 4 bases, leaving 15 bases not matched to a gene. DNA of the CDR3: TGTGCCTTTGCATTTCGGGGATACCTTTTTGTCGATAAACTCATCTTT. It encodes CAFAFRGYLFVDKLIF. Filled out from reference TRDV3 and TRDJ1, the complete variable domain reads CDKVTQSSPDQTVASGSEVVLLCTYDTVYSNPDLFWYRIRPDYSFQFVFYGDNSRSEGADFTQGRFSVKHILTQKAFHLVISPVRTEDSATYYCAFAFRGYLFVDKLIFGKGTRVTVEP.

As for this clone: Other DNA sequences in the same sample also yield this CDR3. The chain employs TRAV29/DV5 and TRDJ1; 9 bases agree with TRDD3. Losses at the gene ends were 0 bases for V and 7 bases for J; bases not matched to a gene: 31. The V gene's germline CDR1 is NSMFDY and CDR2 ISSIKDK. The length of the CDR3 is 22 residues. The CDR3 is CAASAERRGPLRYWGKAGKLIF. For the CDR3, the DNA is TGTGCAGCAAGCGCTGAACGCCGTGGTCCCCTCCGTTACTGGGGGAAAGCGGGTAAACTCATCTTT.

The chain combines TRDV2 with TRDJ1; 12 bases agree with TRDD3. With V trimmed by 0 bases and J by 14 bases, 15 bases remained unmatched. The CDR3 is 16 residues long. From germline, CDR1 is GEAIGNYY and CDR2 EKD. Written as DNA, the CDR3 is TGTGCCTGTGACACCGAGGGATACTGGGGGATACTTAACGGAATCTTT. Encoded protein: CACDTEGYWGILNGIF.

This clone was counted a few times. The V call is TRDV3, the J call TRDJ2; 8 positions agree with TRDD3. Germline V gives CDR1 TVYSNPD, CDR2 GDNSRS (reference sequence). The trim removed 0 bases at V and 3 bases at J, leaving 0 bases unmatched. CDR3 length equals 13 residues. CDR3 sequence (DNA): TGTGCCTTTAGCTGGGGGATGACAGCACAACTCTTCTTT. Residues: CAFSWGMTAQLFF. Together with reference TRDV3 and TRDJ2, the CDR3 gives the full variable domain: CDKVTQSSPDQTVASGSEVVLLCTYDTVYSNPDLFWYRIRPDYSFQFVFYGDNSRSEGADFTQGRFSVKHILTQKAFHLVISPVRTEDSATYYCAFSWGMTAQLFFGKGTQLIVEP.

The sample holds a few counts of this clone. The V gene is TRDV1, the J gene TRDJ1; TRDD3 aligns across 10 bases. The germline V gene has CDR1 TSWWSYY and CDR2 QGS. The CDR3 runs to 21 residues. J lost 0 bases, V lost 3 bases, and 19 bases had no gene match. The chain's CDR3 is CALGELRYWGGGYLYTDKLIF. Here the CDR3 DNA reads TGTGCTCTTGGGGAGCTACGCTACTGGGGTGGGGGATACCTTTACACCGATAAACTCATCTTT.

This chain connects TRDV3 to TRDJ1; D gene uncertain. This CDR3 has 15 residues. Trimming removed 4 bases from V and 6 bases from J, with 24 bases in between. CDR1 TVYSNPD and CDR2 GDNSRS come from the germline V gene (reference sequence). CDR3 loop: CACREEAQLGNKLIF. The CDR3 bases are TGTGCCTGCCGGGAAGAGGCACAACTCGGGAATAAACTCATCTTT.

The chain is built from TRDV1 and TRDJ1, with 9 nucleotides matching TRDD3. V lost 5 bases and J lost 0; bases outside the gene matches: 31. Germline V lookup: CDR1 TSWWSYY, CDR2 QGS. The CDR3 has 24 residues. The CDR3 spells CALGNKNGTYVVVGDIRYTDKLIF. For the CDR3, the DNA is TGTGCTCTTGGGAATAAGAATGGTACCTACGTCGTGGTGGGGGATATTAGGTACACCGATAAACTCATCTTT.

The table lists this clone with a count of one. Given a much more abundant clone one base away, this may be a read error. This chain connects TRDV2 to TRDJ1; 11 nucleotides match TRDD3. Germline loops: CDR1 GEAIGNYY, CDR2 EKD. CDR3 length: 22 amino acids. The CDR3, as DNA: TGTGCCTGTGACACCGATCGGAAGGCTGGGGGATACAAGACAAGAAACACCTATAAACTCATCTTT. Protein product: CACDTDRKAGGYKTRNTYKLIF.

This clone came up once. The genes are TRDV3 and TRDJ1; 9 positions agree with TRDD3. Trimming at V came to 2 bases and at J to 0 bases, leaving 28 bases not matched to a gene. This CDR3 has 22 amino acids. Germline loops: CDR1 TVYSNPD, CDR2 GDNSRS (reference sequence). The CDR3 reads CAFGQGPILPYFSGGYTDKLIF. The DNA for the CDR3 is TGTGCCTTTGGTCAGGGGCCTATCCTTCCTTACTTCTCTGGGGGATACACCGATAAACTCATCTTT.

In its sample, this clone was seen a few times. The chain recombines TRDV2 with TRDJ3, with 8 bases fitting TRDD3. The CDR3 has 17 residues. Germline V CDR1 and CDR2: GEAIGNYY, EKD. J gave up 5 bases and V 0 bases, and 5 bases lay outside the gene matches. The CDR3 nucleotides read TGTGCCTGTGACACCTGGGGGATTATTAGGGACACCCGACAGATGTTTTTC. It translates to CACDTWGIIRDTRQMFF.

CDR3 bases: TGTGCTCTTGGGGTTTGCCTTACTACGCTGGGGACAAGACCCCTGATCTTT. As protein: CALGVCLTTLGTRPLIF. The chain combines TRDV1 with TRDJ4; maybe TRDD3 (6 bases). Germline V gives CDR1 TSWWSYY, CDR2 QGS. The CDR3 is 17 residues long. V was pared by 4 bases and J by 2 bases, with 23 bases between.

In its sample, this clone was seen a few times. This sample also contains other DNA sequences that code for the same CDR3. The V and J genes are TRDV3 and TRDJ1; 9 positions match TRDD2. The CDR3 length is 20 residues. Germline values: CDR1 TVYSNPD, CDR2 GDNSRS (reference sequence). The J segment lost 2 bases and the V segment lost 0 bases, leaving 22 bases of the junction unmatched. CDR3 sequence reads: CAFRAFLPLLGELATDKLIF. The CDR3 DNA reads TGTGCCTTTAGGGCCTTCCTACCTCTATTGGGGGAACTGGCAACCGATAAACTCATCTTT.

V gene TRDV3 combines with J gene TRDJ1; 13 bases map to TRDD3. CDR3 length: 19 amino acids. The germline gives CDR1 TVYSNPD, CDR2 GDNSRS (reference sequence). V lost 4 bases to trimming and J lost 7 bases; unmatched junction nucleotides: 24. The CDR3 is CASPHPTISTGGYAAKLIF. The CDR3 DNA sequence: TGTGCCTCCCCCCATCCTACGATCTCTACTGGGGGATACGCTGCTAAACTCATCTTT.

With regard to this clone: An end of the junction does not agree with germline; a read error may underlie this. For the CDR3, the DNA is TGTGCCTGTGCCTGCTCCTACCGGACTTACTGGGGGATACCCGTATTCACCGATACACTCATCTTT. This codes for CACACSYRTYWGIPVFTDTLIF. This sequence joins TRDV2 and TRDJ1; 12 bases align to TRDD3. Germline values: CDR1 GEAIGNYY, CDR2 EKD. The CDR3 covers 22 residues.

For the CDR3, the DNA is TGTGCCTTTCAGCACCGGGCCGATAAACTCATCTTT. It codes for CAFQHRADKLIF. The chain links TRDV3 to TRDJ1; D gene unclear. V was trimmed by 2 bases and J by 3 bases, leaving 10 bases between them. Germline CDR1 and CDR2: TVYSNPD and GDNSRS (reference sequence). The CDR3 is 12 residues long.

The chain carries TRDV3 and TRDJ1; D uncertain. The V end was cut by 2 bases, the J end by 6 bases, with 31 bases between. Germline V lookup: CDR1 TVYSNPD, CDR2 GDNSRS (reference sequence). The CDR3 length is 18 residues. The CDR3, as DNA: TGTGCCTTTCACAGCTACCCCTCTTACCCCTCCGACCCCTATAAACTCATCTTT. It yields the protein CAFHSYPSYPSDPYKLIF. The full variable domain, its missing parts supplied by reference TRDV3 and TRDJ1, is CDKVTQSSPDQTVASGSEVVLLCTYDTVYSNPDLFWYRIRPDYSFQFVFYGDNSRSEGADFTQGRFSVKHILTQKAFHLVISPVRTEDSATYYCAFHSYPSYPSDPYKLIFGKGTRVTVEP.